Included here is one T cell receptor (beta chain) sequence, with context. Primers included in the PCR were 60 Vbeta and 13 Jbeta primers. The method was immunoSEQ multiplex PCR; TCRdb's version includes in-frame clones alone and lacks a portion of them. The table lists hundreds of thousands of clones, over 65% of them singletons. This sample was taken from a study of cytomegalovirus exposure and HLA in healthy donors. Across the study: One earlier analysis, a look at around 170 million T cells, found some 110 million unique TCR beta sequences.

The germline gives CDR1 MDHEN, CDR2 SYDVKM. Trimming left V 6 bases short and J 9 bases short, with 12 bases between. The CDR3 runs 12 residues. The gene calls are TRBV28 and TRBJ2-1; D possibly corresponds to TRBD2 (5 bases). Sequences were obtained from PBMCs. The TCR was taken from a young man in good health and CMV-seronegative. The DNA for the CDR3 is TGTGCCAGCAGGTCGGGGTTCGTTGAGCAGTTCTTC. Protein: CASRSGFVEQFF.